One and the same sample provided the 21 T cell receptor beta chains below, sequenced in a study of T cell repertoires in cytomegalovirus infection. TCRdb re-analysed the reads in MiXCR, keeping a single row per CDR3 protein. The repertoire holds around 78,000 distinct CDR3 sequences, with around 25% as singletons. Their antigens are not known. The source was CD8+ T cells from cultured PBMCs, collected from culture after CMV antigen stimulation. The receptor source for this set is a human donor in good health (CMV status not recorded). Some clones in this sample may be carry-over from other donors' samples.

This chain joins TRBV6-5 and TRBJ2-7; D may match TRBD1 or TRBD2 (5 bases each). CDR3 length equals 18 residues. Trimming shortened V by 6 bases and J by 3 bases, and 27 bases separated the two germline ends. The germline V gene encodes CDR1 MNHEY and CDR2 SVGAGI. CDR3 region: CASRLLTPREGTNYEQYF. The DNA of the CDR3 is TGTGCCAGCAGGTTATTGACTCCGAGAGAGGGGACGAACTACGAGCAGTACTTC.

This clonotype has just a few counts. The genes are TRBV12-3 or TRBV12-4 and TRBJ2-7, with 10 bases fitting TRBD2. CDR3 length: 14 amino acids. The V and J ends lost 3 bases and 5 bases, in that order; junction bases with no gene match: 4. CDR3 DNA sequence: TGTGCCAGCAGTTTTCTAAGCGGGGGGGACGAGCAGTACTTC. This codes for CASSFLSGGDEQYF.

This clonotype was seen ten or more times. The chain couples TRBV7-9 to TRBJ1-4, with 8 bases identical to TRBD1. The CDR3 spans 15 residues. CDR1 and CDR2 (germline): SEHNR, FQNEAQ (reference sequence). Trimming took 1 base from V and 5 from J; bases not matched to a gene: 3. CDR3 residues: CASSLVGQGNEKLFF. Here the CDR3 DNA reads TGTGCCAGCAGCTTAGTCGGACAGGGCAATGAAAAACTGTTTTTT.

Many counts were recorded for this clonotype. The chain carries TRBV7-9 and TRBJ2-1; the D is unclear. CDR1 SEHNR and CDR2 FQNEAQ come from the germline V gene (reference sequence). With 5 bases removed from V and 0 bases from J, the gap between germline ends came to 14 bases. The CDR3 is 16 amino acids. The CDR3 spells CASSPLYGRSYNEQFF. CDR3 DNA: TGTGCCAGCAGCCCACTTTACGGTCGCTCCTACAATGAGCAGTTCTTC.

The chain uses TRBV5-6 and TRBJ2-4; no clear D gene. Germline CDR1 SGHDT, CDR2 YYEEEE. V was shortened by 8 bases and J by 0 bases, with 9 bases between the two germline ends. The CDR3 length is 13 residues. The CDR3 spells CASSYLAKNIQYF. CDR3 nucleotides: TGTGCCAGTTCGTATCTAGCCAAAAACATTCAGTACTTC. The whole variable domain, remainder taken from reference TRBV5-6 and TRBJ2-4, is DAGVTQSPTHLIKTRGQQVTLRCSPKSGHDTVSWYQQALGQGPQFIFQYYEEEERQRGNFPDRFSGHQFPNYSSELNVNALLLGDSALYLCASSYLAKNIQYFGAGTRLSVL.

CDR3 amino acids: CAGSGGAGETQYF. The CDR3 coding sequence is TGTGCCGGTAGCGGGGGGGCGGGGGAGACCCAGTACTTC. This chain uses TRBV6-6 with TRBJ2-5; the match to TRBD2 covers 11 bases. CDR3 length equals 13 residues. J gave up 5 bases and V 11 bases, and 7 bases lay outside the gene matches. The germline V gene has CDR1 MNHNY and CDR2 SVGAGI (reference sequence).

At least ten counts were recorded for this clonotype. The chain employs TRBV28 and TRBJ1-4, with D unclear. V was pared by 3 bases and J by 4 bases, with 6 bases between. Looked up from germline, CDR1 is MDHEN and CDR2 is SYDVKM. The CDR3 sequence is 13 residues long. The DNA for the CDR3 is TGTGCCAGCAGTTTTGCCCTTAATGAAAAACTGTTTTTT. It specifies CASSFALNEKLFF.

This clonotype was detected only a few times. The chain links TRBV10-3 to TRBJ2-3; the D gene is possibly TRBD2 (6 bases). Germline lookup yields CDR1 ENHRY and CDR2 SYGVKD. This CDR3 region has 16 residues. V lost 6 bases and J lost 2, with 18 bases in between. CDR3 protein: CAISQRDGTYTDTQYF. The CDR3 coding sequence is TGTGCCATCAGCCAAAGGGACGGGACTTACACAGATACGCAGTATTTT.

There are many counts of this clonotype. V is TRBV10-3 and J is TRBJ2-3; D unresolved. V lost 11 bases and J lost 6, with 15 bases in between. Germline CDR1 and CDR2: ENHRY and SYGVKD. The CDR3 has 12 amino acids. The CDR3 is CAHAFEMDTQYF. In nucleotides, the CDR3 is TGTGCCCACGCCTTTGAAATGGATACGCAGTATTTT.

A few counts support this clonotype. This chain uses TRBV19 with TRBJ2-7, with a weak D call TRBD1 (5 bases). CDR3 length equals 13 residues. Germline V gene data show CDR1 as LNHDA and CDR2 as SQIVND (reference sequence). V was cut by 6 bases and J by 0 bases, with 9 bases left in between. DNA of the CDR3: TGTGCCAGTAGGCCCAGGGCCTCCTACGAGCAGTACTTC. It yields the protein CASRPRASYEQYF.

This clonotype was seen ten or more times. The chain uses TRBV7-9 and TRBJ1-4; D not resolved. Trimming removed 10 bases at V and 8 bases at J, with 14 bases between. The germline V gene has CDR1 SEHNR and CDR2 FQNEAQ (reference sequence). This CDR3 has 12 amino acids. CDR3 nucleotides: TGTGCCACCGAGGCCCTCGGGGAAAAACTGTTTTTT. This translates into CATEALGEKLFF.

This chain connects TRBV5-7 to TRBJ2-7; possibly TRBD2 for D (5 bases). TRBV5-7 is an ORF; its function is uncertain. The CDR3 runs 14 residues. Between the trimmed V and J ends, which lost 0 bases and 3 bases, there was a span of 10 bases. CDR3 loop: CASSLEGAVYEQYF. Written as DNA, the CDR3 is TGTGCCAGCAGCTTGGAGGGAGCCGTCTACGAGCAGTACTTC.

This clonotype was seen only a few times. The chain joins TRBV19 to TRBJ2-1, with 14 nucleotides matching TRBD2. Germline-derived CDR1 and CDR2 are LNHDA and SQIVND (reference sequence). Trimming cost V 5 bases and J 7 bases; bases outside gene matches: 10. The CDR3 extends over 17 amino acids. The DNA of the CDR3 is TGTGCCAGTAGTCCCTTGACTAGCGGGGGGGTCTGGAATGAGCAGTTCTTC. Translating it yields CASSPLTSGGVWNEQFF.

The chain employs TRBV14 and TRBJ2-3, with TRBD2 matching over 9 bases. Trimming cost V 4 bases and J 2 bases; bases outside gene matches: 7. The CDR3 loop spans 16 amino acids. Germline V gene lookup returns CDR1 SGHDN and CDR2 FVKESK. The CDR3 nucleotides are TGTGCCAGCAGCCGCCGACTAGCGGAAATCACAGATACGCAGTATTTT. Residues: CASSRRLAEITDTQYF.

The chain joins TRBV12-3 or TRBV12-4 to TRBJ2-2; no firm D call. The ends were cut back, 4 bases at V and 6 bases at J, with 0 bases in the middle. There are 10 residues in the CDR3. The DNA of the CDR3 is TGTGCCAGCAGTTCCGGGGAGCTGTTTTTT. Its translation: CASSSGELFF.

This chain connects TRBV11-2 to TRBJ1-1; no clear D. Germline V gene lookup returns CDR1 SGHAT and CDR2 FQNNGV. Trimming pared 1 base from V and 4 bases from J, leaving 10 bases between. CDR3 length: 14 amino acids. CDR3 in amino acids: CASSLVLGSTEAFF. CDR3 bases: TGTGCCAGCAGCTTAGTCCTGGGAAGCACTGAAGCTTTCTTT.

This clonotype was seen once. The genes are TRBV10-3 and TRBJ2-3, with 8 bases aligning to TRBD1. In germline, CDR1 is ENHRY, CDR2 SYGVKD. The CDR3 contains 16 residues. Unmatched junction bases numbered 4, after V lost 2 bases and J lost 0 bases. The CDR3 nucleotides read TGTGCCATCAGTGAGGACAGGGGTTCTAGCACAGATACGCAGTATTTT. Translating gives CAISEDRGSSTDTQYF.

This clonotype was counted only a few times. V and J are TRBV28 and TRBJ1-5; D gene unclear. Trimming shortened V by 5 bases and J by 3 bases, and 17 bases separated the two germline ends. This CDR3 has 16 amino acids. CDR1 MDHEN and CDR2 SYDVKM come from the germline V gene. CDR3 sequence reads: CASSLAVGQTNQPQHF. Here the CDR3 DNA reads TGTGCCAGCAGTCTCGCAGTGGGCCAAACCAATCAGCCCCAGCATTTT.

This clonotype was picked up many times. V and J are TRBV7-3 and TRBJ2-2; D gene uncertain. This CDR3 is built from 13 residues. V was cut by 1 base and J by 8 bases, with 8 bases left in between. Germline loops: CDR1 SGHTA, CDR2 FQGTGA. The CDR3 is CASSLIQDGELFF. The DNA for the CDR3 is TGTGCCAGCAGCTTAATTCAGGATGGGGAGCTGTTTTTT.

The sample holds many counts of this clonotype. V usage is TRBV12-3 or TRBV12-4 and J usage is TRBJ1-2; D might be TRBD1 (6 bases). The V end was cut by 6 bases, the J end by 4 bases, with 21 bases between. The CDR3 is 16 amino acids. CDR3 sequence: CASRARLGTQTYGYTF. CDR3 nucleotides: TGTGCCAGCAGAGCAAGACTCGGGACACAGACCTATGGCTACACCTTC.

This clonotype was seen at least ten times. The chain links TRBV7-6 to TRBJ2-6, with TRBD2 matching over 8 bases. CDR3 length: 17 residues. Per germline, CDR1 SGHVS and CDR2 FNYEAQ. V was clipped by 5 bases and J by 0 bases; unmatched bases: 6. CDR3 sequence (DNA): TGTGCCAGCAGCAACGCGGCGGGGGGCTCTGGGGCCAACGTCCTGACTTTC. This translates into CASSNAAGGSGANVLTF.